The source of this T cell receptor (beta chain) is a study of T cells in Graves' hyperthyroidism and ophthalmopathy (dated by TCRdb to between 2018 and 2021). Background for the entire study: Peripheral blood samples were taken at initial diagnosis, before any treatment was given. TCR V-J signatures able to tell the groups apart were searched for in a discovery cohort of some 100 patients, of whom over 40 had Graves' ophthalmopathy and 57 had stable Graves' hyperthyroidism. The approximately 100 discovery patients were divided at random into training and test sets in a 7:3 ratio. Whether ophthalmopathy could be predicted prospectively was tested in an independent validation cohort made up of about 20 hyperthyroidism patients plus 17 patients who later progressed to ophthalmopathy. Thyroid tissue and blood T-cell repertoires from more than 5 Graves' hyperthyroidism patients were also compared in the study. Following sampling, methimazole starting at 30 mg daily was given to hyperthyroidism patients, and high-dose intravenous methylprednisolone was given to ophthalmopathy patients. TCR Vbeta CDR3 sequencing of fewer than 150 peripheral blood samples (under 45 ophthalmopathy, about 75 hyperthyroidism and some 17 progressor patients) is reported in the paper. General findings and caveats noted by the study authors: Sample size was not statistically predetermined, and investigators were not blinded to group allocation. In validation, the model predicted progression to ophthalmopathy a median of around 6.5 months before onset, with roughly 70% sensitivity and about 75% specificity. Most expanded thyroid clonotypes (frequency above 0.001) were also found in blood, which suggests that blood repertoires may mirror thyroid immune responses. In cross-validation, a model built on a 13 V-J signature told ophthalmopathy apart from stable hyperthyroidism with approximately 90% sensitivity and approximately 81% specificity, and in testing the same model reached 80%/75%.

Moderately to severely active disease, a Clinical Activity Score of at least 3, a NOSPECS grade of at least 4, and a duration under 3 months were present in ophthalmopathy patients. Patients with uncontrolled infections, other autoimmune diseases, pregnancy or lactation were excluded. Diagnoses relied on clinical symptoms, serum thyroxine and TRAb, thyroid ultrasound and orbital computed tomography. PBMCs were isolated from more than 8 ml of fresh peripheral blood by Ficoll-Paque density gradient centrifugation. Trizol reagent was used to extract total RNA, and RNA quality was then checked on an Agilent 2100 Bioanalyzer. This clonotype occurred many times. Its cognate antigen has yet to be identified. One base away there is no much larger clone; base qualities are not given. The TCR beta CDR3 regions were amplified from the RNA transcripts. For the first round of RT-PCR on the TCR CDR3, the HTBI primer set was used together with the Qiagen OneStep RT-PCR kit. Libraries were constructed in a second round of multiplex PCR, after which size selection and purification were carried out. The libraries were sequenced on an Illumina HiSeq2000 using paired-end 100 bp reads. The authors' pipeline ran thus. Raw data were processed with SOAPnuke, discarding reads with adapters, uncalled bases, mean Phred below 15, or no exact constant-primer or identifier match. High-quality paired reads were merged with COPE v1.2.5, and unique nucleotide sequences were defined as clonotypes. MiTCR v1.1 was used to align clonotypes to the IMGT TRBV, TRBD and TRBJ reference segments. The analysis was restricted to V-J combinations with a frequency above 0.0001, which together covered roughly 99% of the repertoires. The TCS score was defined as the ratio of F50 (clonal expansion) to E x V (chaos), calculated using BLOSUM62-based TCRdist between CDR3 peptides within each V-J. Welch's t-statistics and random forest reduced just over 500 V-J features to about 12, which were used in a naive Bayes classifier (R e1071). Clones were called with MiXCR by TCRdb after fastp trimmed the public reads at Q25, and only in-frame beta chains were retained. CDR3 protein duplicates are merged, each entry listing the most common genes and DNA. For this entry, the V and J calls and clone size follow TCRdb and not the study's own pipeline. The sample has about 640,000 distinct CDR3 sequences on record, about 14% of them singletons. Of the sample, around 12% falls within the top ten clones.

Including cysteine and phenylalanine, the CDR3 has 14 amino acids. Here the CDR3 DNA is all that survives: 42 bases in frame from base 1. Reading the germline V gene gives CDR1 SGHRS and CDR2 YFSETQ. Clipping removes 4 bases from V and 2 bases from J, with 5 as the unmatched junction base count. This chain is built from TRBV5-1 and TRBJ2-7, with TRBD2 identical over 8 junction bases. Specimen: blood. The TCR was taken from a woman between 45 and 60 years old with Graves' ophthalmopathy. The CDR3 region has the sequence CASSDEGLAYEQYF. The base sequence is TGCGCCAGCAGCGACGAGGGACTAGCCTACGAGCAGTACTTC.